One and the same sample provided the 3 T cell receptor beta chains below, sequenced in a study of blood T cell repertoires in COVID-19. Profiled with immunoSEQ multiplex PCR; TCRdb holds only in-frame clones, not every one. The sample has fewer than 150,000 clones, 85% to 90% seen once. Sequenced: peripheral blood. Receptors originate from a woman aged 40 to 50 with acute or convalescent COVID-19.

The chain recombines TRBV4-2 with TRBJ1-2; no firm D call. Germline assignment: CDR1 LGHNA and CDR2 YNFKEQ. V lost 0 bases to trimming and J lost 5 bases, with 13 bases between them. The CDR3 extends over 15 amino acids. CDR3 residues: CASSQDGGFEYGYTF. In nucleotides, the CDR3 is TGTGCCAGCAGCCAAGATGGAGGGTTCGAATATGGCTACACCTTC.

This clone appeared once. The rearrangement links TRBV18 to TRBJ1-1; 7 nucleotides align to TRBD1. The CDR3 runs 16 residues. The germline CDR1 and CDR2 sequences are KGHSH and LQKENI. With V trimmed by 0 bases and J by 4 bases, 8 bases remained unmatched. The CDR3 sequence is CASSPPDRVTGTEAFF. The CDR3 DNA is TGTGCCAGCTCACCACCCGACAGGGTAACGGGCACTGAAGCTTTCTTT.

The genes are TRBV4-3 and TRBJ1-4; TRBD1 aligns across 12 bases. Germline-derived CDR1 and CDR2 are LGHNA and YSLEER. Trimming removed 0 bases from V and 2 bases from J; junction bases left unmatched: 7. CDR3 length: 19 amino acids. The DNA of the CDR3 is TGCGCCAGCAGCCAAGATAGTCTGGGGACAGGGGGCACTAATGAAAAACTGTTTTTT. It encodes CASSQDSLGTGGTNEKLFF.